The present T cell receptor beta chain was sequenced within a study of early T cells in non-severe SARS-CoV-2 infection. About the research overall: Sequencing was performed on bulk RNA from unsorted whole blood, leaving chains unpaired.

Study-level points and caveats: Private and CD4 specificities were missed by VDJdb matching, which favored anti-spike CD8 responses.

Germline V gene data show CDR1 as SGHTA and CDR2 as FQGNSA. V lost 5 bases to trimming and J lost 3 bases, with 13 bases between them. The CDR3 has 14 residues. Molecules of cDNA were individually given unique molecular identifiers that were attached to them. In TCRdb, the 5' RACE reads were re-called with MiXCR into one record per CDR3 protein. The sample shows 55,000 to 85,000 distinct CDR3 sequences, about 13% of them seen only once. Note on this clonotype: Antigen unknown.

The sample taken for sequencing was whole blood. The V call is TRBV7-2, the J call TRBJ1-2, with unresolved D. The receptor was derived from an adult who was a healthcare worker with PCR-confirmed SARS-CoV-2 infection or an uninfected control (not recorded which). In DNA, the CDR3 is TGTGCCAGCAGCCCTGGTGGGTGGGACTATGGCTACACCTTC. It translates to CASSPGGWDYGYTF.